Sequencing of this T cell receptor (beta chain) was carried out in a study of CD8 T cells in Susac syndrome. With random hexamers, roughly 0.45 to 1 ug RNA was reverse transcribed. TCRdb itself ran the immunoSEQ multiplex PCR reads through MiXCR, one entry per CDR3 protein. The table records fewer than 150,000 distinct CDR3 sequences, about 93% of them present only once. CD8+ and CD4+ blood T cells underwent TCR beta sequencing. TEMRA cells were enriched by FACS, and CD4+ and CD8+ T cells were negatively isolated. This CDR3 contains 14 residues. Germline values: CDR1 LNHDA, CDR2 SQIVND (reference sequence). V shed 3 bases and J 7 bases; nucleotides not matched to a gene: 4.

The TCR sequence derives from a human donor in good health. Sequenced input: CD8+ T cells from PBMCs. V gene TRBV19 combines with J gene TRBJ2-1; 9 positions agree with TRBD2. The CDR3 is CASSMAAGGNEQFF. Written as DNA, the CDR3 is TGTGCCAGTAGTATGGCGGCGGGAGGGAATGAGCAGTTCTTC.